This is a list of T cell receptor beta chains from one sample in a study of T cells in Graves' hyperthyroidism and ophthalmopathy. TCRdb processed the multiplex PCR reads anew with MiXCR; each CDR3 protein has one entry. The table shows 640,000 or so distinct CDR3 sequences, with approximately 15% occurring only once. The source material was blood. Receptor source: a woman under 30 with Graves' ophthalmopathy. The conserved cysteine and the conserved F or W are not part of the CDR3 here.

j_gene	v_gene	CDR3aa
TRBJ2-5	TRBV7-3	ASSPRAGGLGTQY
TRBJ2-1	TRBV11-3	ASSSGLAGHSGQF
TRBJ2-7	TRBV27	ASSPFLQRADSSYEQY
TRBJ2-1	TRBV6-5	ASSYRTSGEAEQF
TRBJ2-7	TRBV28	ASSPTPGQWNKQY
TRBJ2-4	TRBV5-1	ASSPALVSTENIQY
TRBJ1-2	TRBV28	ASRSGTGGNYGYT
TRBJ1-4	TRBV19	ASNTGQVNEKLF
TRBJ2-7	TRBV7-2	ASSLVGPGTGYEQY
TRBJ2-3	TRBV7-8	ASSSESTSTDTQY
TRBJ2-1	TRBV20-1	STTPLSGSSYNEQF
TRBJ1-1	TRBV7-8	ASSTLNRGQGEAF
TRBJ1-1	TRBV6-2/TRBV6-3	ASIPLRWNTEAF
TRBJ1-1	TRBV20-1	SARNKEDTEAF
TRBJ2-2	TRBV28	ASSPRLEDRSNTGELF
TRBJ2-1	TRBV19	ASSIEPGLAGDPLHEQF
TRBJ1-2	TRBV30	AWSTGTAEGYT